A single sample gave rise to the 15 T cell receptor beta chains below, sequenced in a study of blood T cell repertoires in COVID-19. Method: immunoSEQ multiplex PCR; TCRdb's copy keeps in-frame clones and lacks some. Of about 140,000 clones in the sample, about 87% were seen once. Sequencing input: peripheral blood. The receptors shown here come from a middle-aged man who had recovered from COVID-19.

V gene TRBV5-1 combines with J gene TRBJ2-2; D is undetermined. The V and J ends lost 4 bases and 1 base respectively, with 8 bases between them. CDR3 length: 14 residues. Per the germline V gene, CDR1 is SGHRS and CDR2 is YFSETQ. The CDR3 DNA follows: TGCGCCAGCAGCCTTACAGTGAACACCGGGGAGCTGTTTTTT. Its translation is CASSLTVNTGELFF.

This clone was detected a few times. V gene TRBV7-2 combines with J gene TRBJ2-7; D is possibly TRBD2 (7 bases). CDR1 is SGHTA and CDR2 is FQGNSA in the germline V gene. Trimming pared 0 bases from V and 0 bases from J, leaving 15 bases between. The CDR3 has 17 residues. The DNA of the CDR3 is TGTGCCAGCAGCTTAGCGGGGGGGCCTACGACCTCCTACGAGCAGTACTTC. This codes for CASSLAGGPTTSYEQYF.

This chain connects TRBV27 to TRBJ2-2; 12 bases line up with TRBD2. After removal of 1 base from V and 1 base from J, the junction contained 7 bases not matched to a gene. In germline, CDR1 is MNHEY, CDR2 SMNVEV (reference sequence). This CDR3 comprises 19 residues. The CDR3 loop is CASSLLTSGGIRNTGELFF. CDR3 DNA sequence: TGTGCCAGCAGTTTATTGACTAGCGGGGGTATAAGGAACACCGGGGAGCTGTTTTTT.

The V call is TRBV1, the J call TRBJ1-1. TRBV1 is a pseudogene locus. The CDR3 is 12 residues long. The CDR3 region is CTSSQGGKAAFF. CDR3 DNA sequence: TGCACCAGCAGCCAAGGAGGGAAGGCAGCTTTCTTT.

This chain joins TRBV18 and TRBJ2-1; a possible D gene is TRBD1 (5 bases). Germline CDR1 and CDR2: KGHSH and LQKENI. Trimming took off 0 bases at V and 10 bases at J, with 13 bases between the two ends. CDR3 length: 14 residues. DNA for the CDR3: TGTGCCAGCTCACCACCAGGGGCGCTACGCGAGCAGTTCTTC. Translating gives CASSPPGALREQFF.

This clone was counted a single time. The chain recombines TRBV29-1 with TRBJ2-7, with 11 bases matching TRBD1. The CDR3 length is 12 residues. Germline values: CDR1 SQVTM, CDR2 ANQGSEA. The V segment lost 7 bases and the J segment 6 bases; nucleotides outside the gene matches: 5. This chain's CDR3 is CSGGQGAGEQYF. DNA for the CDR3: TGCAGCGGTGGACAGGGGGCGGGCGAGCAGTACTTC.

The chain couples TRBV5-1 to TRBJ2-2; D is perhaps TRBD1 (7 bases). Germline CDR1 SGHRS, CDR2 YFSETQ. The length of the CDR3 is 14 residues. V dropped 4 bases and J dropped 6 bases, with 13 bases sitting between them. CDR3 sequence: CASSGDSGPGELFF. CDR3 bases: TGCGCCAGCAGCGGGGACAGCGGGCCCGGGGAGCTGTTTTTT. Combining the CDR3 with reference TRBV5-1 and TRBJ2-2 gives the whole variable domain KAGVTQTPRYLIKTRGQQVTLSCSPISGHRSVSWYQQTPGQGLQFLFEYFSETQRNKGNFPGRFSGRQFSNSRSEMNVSTLELGDSALYLCASSGDSGPGELFFGEGSRLTVL.

This sequence joins TRBV5-6 and TRBJ1-6; a possible D gene is TRBD1 (6 bases). The CDR3 is 14 amino acids. V dropped 1 base and J dropped 7 bases, with 9 bases sitting between them. Germline-derived CDR1 and CDR2 are SGHDT and YYEEEE. This chain's CDR3 is CASSLSQGNSPLHF. The CDR3 nucleotides read TGTGCCAGCAGCTTGAGTCAGGGGAATTCACCCCTCCACTTT.

The chain carries TRBV4-3 and TRBJ2-7; 8 bases agree with TRBD1. Germline loops: CDR1 LGHNA, CDR2 YSLEER. V lost 0 bases to trimming and J lost 0 bases; unmatched junction nucleotides: 7. The CDR3 totals 17 residues. The CDR3 loop reads CASSQDKDRDSSYEQYF. DNA of the CDR3: TGCGCCAGCAGCCAAGATAAGGACAGGGACAGCTCCTACGAGCAGTACTTC.

The chain is built from TRBV5-6 and TRBJ2-6; 7 bases align to TRBD2. CDR3 size: 15 residues. V dropped 1 base and J dropped 2; count of bases not matched to a gene: 0. Germline CDR1 reads SGHDT; CDR2 reads YYEEEE. CDR3 DNA: TGTGCCAGCAGCTTGAGCGGGGCTGGGGCCAACGTCCTGACTTTC. Encoded protein: CASSLSGAGANVLTF.

The chain uses TRBV7-9 and TRBJ1-6; 7 bases map to TRBD1. Trimming at V came to 0 bases and at J to 9 bases, leaving 5 bases not matched to a gene. Germline CDR1 is SEHNR and CDR2 is FQNEAQ (reference sequence). The CDR3 length is 15 residues. CDR3 DNA sequence: TGTGCCAGCAGCTTAGCCGGACAGGCCGCTTCACCCCTCCACTTT. Amino acids: CASSLAGQAASPLHF.

The V call is TRBV7-2, the J call TRBJ2-4; D might be TRBD1 (6 bases). The CDR3 runs 17 residues. CDR1 and CDR2 (germline): SGHTA, FQGNSA. The V gene lost 1 base and the J gene lost 4 bases, with 17 bases spanning the gap. CDR3 sequence (DNA): TGTGCCAGCAGCTTAGACAAAGTAGGGACACTTAAAAACATTCAGTACTTC. It specifies CASSLDKVGTLKNIQYF.

This chain links TRBV6-2 or TRBV6-3 with TRBJ1-2; 7 bases align to TRBD1. The V and J ends lost 2 bases and 6 bases, in that order; junction bases with no gene match: 12. The length of the CDR3 is 16 residues. Germline V lookup: CDR1 MNHEY, CDR2 SVGEGT. The CDR3 region is CASSYGGATGRNGYTF. In nucleotides, the CDR3 is TGTGCCAGCAGTTACGGTGGGGCGACAGGGAGGAATGGCTACACCTTC.

The V gene is TRBV2, the J gene TRBJ2-1; 8 bases line up with TRBD2. J was trimmed by 7 bases and V by 3 bases; bases with no gene match: 5. Germline lookup yields CDR1 SNHLY and CDR2 FYNNEI. CDR3 size: 14 residues. In DNA, the CDR3 is TGTGCCAGCAGTGAGGGACTAGGGGGGAATGAGCAGTTCTTC. Amino acids: CASSEGLGGNEQFF.

The gene calls are TRBV19 and TRBJ2-2; D might be TRBD2 (6 bases). CDR3 length equals 16 residues. In germline, CDR1 is LNHDA, CDR2 SQIVND (reference sequence). V lost 7 bases and J lost 0, with 15 bases in between. The CDR3: CASNFPGLTNTGELFF. Written as DNA, the CDR3 is TGTGCCAGTAATTTCCCGGGACTGACGAACACCGGGGAGCTGTTTTTT. The full variable domain, with the rest looked up from reference TRBV19 and TRBJ2-2, is DGGITQSPKYLFRKEGQNVTLSCEQNLNHDAMYWYRQDPGQGLRLIYYSQIVNDFQKGDIAEGYSVSREKKESFPLTVTSAQKNPTAFYLCASNFPGLTNTGELFFGEGSRLTVL.